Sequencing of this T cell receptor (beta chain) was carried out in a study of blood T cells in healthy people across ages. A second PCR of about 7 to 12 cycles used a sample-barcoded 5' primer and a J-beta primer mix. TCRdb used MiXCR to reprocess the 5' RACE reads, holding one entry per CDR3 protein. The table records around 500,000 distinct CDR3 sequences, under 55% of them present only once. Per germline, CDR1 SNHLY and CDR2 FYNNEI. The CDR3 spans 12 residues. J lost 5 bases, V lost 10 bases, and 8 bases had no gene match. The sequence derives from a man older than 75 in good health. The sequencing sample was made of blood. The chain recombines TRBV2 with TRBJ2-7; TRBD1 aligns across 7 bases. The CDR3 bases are TGTGCCATCAGACAGGGTCGCAACGAGCAGTACTTC. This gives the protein CAIRQGRNEQYF.